This T cell receptor beta chain is drawn from a study of blood T cell repertoires in COVID-19. Study-level information: PBMCs, B-cell-depleted T cells, or T cells provided the cDNA or gDNA that made up the material.

The length of the CDR3 is 17 residues. The germline V gene encodes CDR1 KGHSH and CDR2 LQKENI. The V gene end was trimmed by 3 bases and the J gene end by 3 bases; junction bases not matched to a gene: 6. Original analysis: Estimates of nucleated cell counts were drawn from the amplification of reference gene primers. Method: immunoSEQ multiplex PCR; TCRdb's copy keeps in-frame clones and lacks some. For V, J and clone size, that table is used; D and trimming come from the DNA. The table has some 390,000 clones, around 86% seen once. The clonotype was recovered from a human donor in a cohort sampled during active COVID-19. Sample: peripheral blood. V usage is TRBV18 and J usage is TRBJ2-1, with 12 bases matching TRBD2. The CDR3 DNA follows: TGTGCCAGCTCACCGAGGCTAGCGGGAGGGGGCTACAATGAGCAGTTCTTC. It encodes CASSPRLAGGGYNEQFF.